This TCR beta chain was documented in a study of Graves' ophthalmopathy and Graves' hyperthyroidism. Study-level results: A model of 13 signatures distinguished ophthalmopathy from stable hyperthyroidism at around 91% sensitivity and 81.08% specificity.

The authors amplified TCR beta CDR3 regions from RNA transcripts. HTBI primers served in a first-round RT-PCR, which a second-round multiplex PCR followed. TCRdb re-derived calls from the multiplex PCR reads in MiXCR, one entry per CDR3 protein. The table shows over 500,000 distinct CDR3 sequences, with about 20% occurring only once. About this clonotype: What it binds is not known.

V lost 2 bases, J lost 1 base, and 8 bases lay in between. The CDR3 loop spans 14 amino acids. Germline CDR1 SEHNR, CDR2 FQNEAQ (reference sequence). Other autoimmune diseases, uncontrolled infections, pregnancy or lactation excluded patients from enrollment. The PBMCs had their origin in approximately 10 ml of fresh peripheral blood. This receptor was obtained from a woman younger than 35 with stable Graves' hyperthyroidism. Some clones in this sample may be carry-over from other donors' samples. This chain connects TRBV7-9 to TRBJ1-1; D not resolved. Sequencing was carried out using peripheral blood. The CDR3: CASSLNLENTEAFF. Here the CDR3 DNA reads TGTGCCAGCAGCTTAAATCTGGAGAACACTGAAGCTTTCTTT.